A single sample is the source of the 2 T cell receptor beta chains below, sequenced in a study of cytomegalovirus exposure and HLA in healthy donors. Primers for the PCR totalled 60 Vbeta and 13 Jbeta. Repertoires were generated with immunoSEQ multiplex PCR, while TCRdb's copy carries only in-frame clones and drops some. The data show fewer than 250,000 clones, over 60% seen once. The specimen sequenced was PBMCs. Receptors were obtained from a man aged 25-40 years in good health and CMV-seropositive.

J is TRBJ2-3 and V is TRBV4-3; TRBD2 aligns across 11 bases. Germline V gene lookup returns CDR1 LGHNA and CDR2 YSLEER. CDR3 size: 16 residues. V lost 4 bases and J lost 1; bases outside the gene matches: 4. CDR3: CASSRGTSGGTDTQYF. The CDR3, as DNA: TGCGCCAGCAGCCGGGGGACTAGCGGAGGCACAGATACGCAGTATTTT.

The V and J genes are TRBV29-1 and TRBJ1-1; possible D gene TRBD1, 5 bases. The germline V gene encodes CDR1 SQVTM and CDR2 ANQGSEA. V was cut by 6 bases and J by 8 bases, with 10 bases left in between. The CDR3 contains 10 residues. The CDR3 region has the DNA TGCAGCGTAAGGACACCCGAAGCTTTCTTT. The encoded protein is CSVRTPEAFF.